This T cell receptor (beta chain) derives from a study of shared clonotypes between healthy human individuals. Clones were read by immunoSEQ multiplex PCR, and TCRdb kept only the in-frame ones, dropping some. Altogether over 700,000 clones are present, 72% being singletons, with the ten largest covering 1.8%. Negatively enriched CD4+ T cells were divided by CD45RA into naive and memory. This CDR3 is built from 12 residues. V lost 4 bases to trimming and J lost 7 bases, with 9 bases between them. In germline, CDR1 is SGHNT, CDR2 YYREEE (reference sequence). The source material was memory CD4+ T cells sorted from blood. Noted subset: CD45RA-negative fraction. The chain has TRBV5-4 and TRBJ1-3, with D unresolved. The clonotype comes from a woman in her 30s in good health. CDR3 residues: CASSRDMNTIYF. CDR3 nucleotide sequence: TGTGCCAGCAGCCGAGACATGAACACCATATATTTT.